These 24 T cell receptor beta chains came from one sample sequenced in a study of vaccination effects on CD4 cells after COVID-19. The antigens these receptors bind are not known. Scientists isolated CD4+ T cells after a roughly 10-day culture period ended. TCRdb's table, derived via immunoSEQ multiplex PCR, lists solely in-frame clones and lacks some. Of around 70,000 clones in the sample, about 74% were seen once. The sample was CD4+ T cells from PBMCs cultured without peptide, taken before COVID-19 vaccination. The receptors were gathered from a human donor who received a COVID-19 vaccine.

This clone came up a few times. V gene TRBV10-3 combines with J gene TRBJ1-2, with D hard to call. CDR3 size: 12 residues. V lost 2 bases, J lost 3 bases, and 4 bases lay in between. CDR1 and CDR2 (germline): ENHRY, SYGVKD. CDR3 region: CAISEGDYGYTF. CDR3 in DNA: TGTGCCATCAGTGAGGGCGACTATGGCTACACCTTC.

The chain combines TRBV7-3 with TRBJ1-2; a weak D match, TRBD1 (5 bases). The CDR3 runs 13 residues. Trimming left V 0 bases short and J 5 bases short, with 7 bases between. The V gene's germline CDR1 is SGHTA and CDR2 FQGTGA. CDR3 coding DNA: TGTGCCAGCAGCTTAACGTCAGGGTATGGCTACACCTTC. Protein product: CASSLTSGYGYTF.

This clone was counted once. The chain combines TRBV3-1 (or the pseudogene TRBV3-2) with TRBJ1-1; no reliable D call. The CDR3 has 13 amino acids. CDR1 is LGHDT and CDR2 is YNNKEL in the germline V gene (reference sequence). The V end was cut by 3 bases, the J end by 0 bases, with 5 bases between. Here the CDR3 DNA reads TGTGCCAGCAGCCAGTCATTGAACACTGAAGCTTTCTTT. It translates to CASSQSLNTEAFF.

The rearrangement links TRBV12-3 or TRBV12-4 to TRBJ2-5, with 7 bases lining up with TRBD1. The CDR3 consists of 13 residues. Trimming cost V 4 bases and J 1 base; bases outside gene matches: 0. DNA for the CDR3: TGTGCCAGCAGTTGGGACAGCCAAGAGACCCAGTACTTC. It yields the protein CASSWDSQETQYF.

The chain joins TRBV29-1 to TRBJ2-1, with D maybe TRBD1 (5 bases). Trimming removed 6 bases at V and 5 bases at J, with 14 bases between. Per the germline V gene, CDR1 is SQVTM and CDR2 is ANQGSEA. The length of the CDR3 is 13 residues. As DNA, the CDR3 is TGCAGCGTCCTTATGACAGAAAACAATGAGCAGTTCTTC. Translation gives CSVLMTENNEQFF.

V usage is TRBV28 and J usage is TRBJ2-7; tentative D call: TRBD2 (5 bases). Between the trimmed V and J ends, which lost 3 bases and 2 bases, there was a span of 14 bases. The V gene's germline CDR1 is MDHEN and CDR2 SYDVKM. The CDR3 runs to 15 residues. This CDR3 reads CASSLSQRRTYEQYV. The CDR3 coding sequence is TGTGCCAGCAGTTTGTCGCAGAGGAGGACCTACGAGCAGTACGTC.

The gene calls are TRBV27 and TRBJ2-3, with a tentative D call TRBD1 (5 bases). The V and J ends lost 5 bases and 3 bases respectively, with 21 bases between them. Germline V gene sequence: CDR1 MNHEY, CDR2 SMNVEV (reference sequence). The CDR3 contains 17 residues. CDR3 loop: CASSLTRVHPSTDTQYF. The CDR3 nucleotides read TGTGCCAGCAGTCTTACCAGGGTACATCCCTCGACAGATACGCAGTATTTT.

This chain uses TRBV23-1 with TRBJ1-1; D may be TRBD1 (5 bases). TRBV23-1 counts as an open reading frame of uncertain function. The ends were cut back, 0 bases at V and 0 bases at J, with 14 bases in the middle. The CDR3 covers 17 residues. The CDR3 protein is CASSQSGAGPLNTEAFF. The CDR3, as DNA: TGCGCCAGCAGTCAATCTGGGGCAGGACCCCTGAACACTGAAGCTTTCTTT.

This sequence joins TRBV7-9 and TRBJ1-6; unclear D gene. This CDR3 comprises 13 residues. Germline lookup yields CDR1 SEHNR and CDR2 FQNEAQ (reference sequence). Trimming shortened V by 2 bases and J by 10 bases, and 9 bases separated the two germline ends. CDR3 DNA sequence: TGTGCCAGCAGCTTACAGACACCCTCACCCCTCCACTTT. Protein sequence: CASSLQTPSPLHF.

V is TRBV5-6 and J is TRBJ2-7, with unresolved D. The CDR3 sequence is 12 residues long. The germline V gene encodes CDR1 SGHDT and CDR2 YYEEEE. With 0 bases removed from V and 4 bases from J, the gap between germline ends came to 5 bases. CDR3 amino acids: CASSLVGYEQYV. CDR3 DNA sequence: TGTGCCAGCAGCTTGGTGGGTTACGAGCAGTACGTC.

V is TRBV19 and J is TRBJ1-3; D unclear. From germline, CDR1 is LNHDA and CDR2 SQIVND (reference sequence). V was cut by 4 bases and J by 8 bases, with 18 bases left in between. This CDR3 comprises 15 residues. The CDR3 sequence: CASSRRPLLEDTIYF. The CDR3 DNA sequence: TGTGCCAGTAGTAGGCGGCCCCTGCTGGAAGACACCATATATTTT.

A few counts support this clone. The gene calls are TRBV5-1 and TRBJ1-4; D ambiguous. This CDR3 region has 14 residues. Trimming stripped 5 bases from V and 7 bases from J, with 15 bases between. Germline V gene sequence: CDR1 SGHRS, CDR2 YFSETQ. The DNA for the CDR3 is TGCGCCAGCAGTCGCAGTGACGGGAGTGAAAAACTGTTTTTT. Translation: CASSRSDGSEKLFF.

V and J are TRBV5-1 and TRBJ2-1; 9 nucleotides align to TRBD2. CDR1 is SGHRS, CDR2 YFSETQ, per germline. The CDR3 spans 17 residues. J gave up 4 bases and V 2 bases, and 10 bases lay outside the gene matches. The CDR3 DNA follows: TGCGCCAGCAGCTTTTCGAGAGCGGGGGGACGGTACAATGAGCAGTTCTTC. This translates into CASSFSRAGGRYNEQFF. Complete variable domain (other parts from reference TRBV5-1 and TRBJ2-1): KAGVTQTPRYLIKTRGQQVTLSCSPISGHRSVSWYQQTPGQGLQFLFEYFSETQRNKGNFPGRFSGRQFSNSRSEMNVSTLELGDSALYLCASSFSRAGGRYNEQFFGPGTRLTVL.

The chain uses TRBV5-1 and TRBJ1-4; possibly TRBD1 for D (6 bases). Germline V gene data show CDR1 as SGHRS and CDR2 as YFSETQ. CDR3 length: 15 residues. The V end was cut by 0 bases, the J end by 8 bases, with 14 bases between. The chain's CDR3 is CASSLDWGPGEKLFF. CDR3 bases: TGCGCCAGCAGCTTGGATTGGGGGCCGGGAGAAAAACTGTTTTTT.

CDR3 coding DNA: TGTGCCAGCAGTGAAGAGGACCTGATGAATCCCTACGAGCAGTACGTC. Translation: CASSEEDLMNPYEQYV. The V call is TRBV6-1, the J call TRBJ2-7; D is uncertain. The V gene lost 1 base and the J gene lost 2 bases, with 15 bases spanning the gap. CDR1 is MNHNS and CDR2 is SASEGT in the germline V gene. CDR3 length equals 16 residues.

This chain links TRBV6-5 with TRBJ2-5, with a tentative D call TRBD2 (6 bases). V lost 6 bases and J 4 bases, leaving 12 bases between the germline ends. The CDR3 has 13 residues. Germline lookup yields CDR1 MNHEY and CDR2 SVGAGI. The CDR3: CASSLSGIETQYF. The DNA of the CDR3 is TGTGCCAGCAGCCTTAGCGGTATAGAGACCCAGTACTTC.

The chain couples TRBV14 to TRBJ1-4, with a weak D call TRBD1 (6 bases). The CDR3 spans 14 residues. Germline CDR1 and CDR2: SGHDN and FVKESK. V lost 4 bases, J lost 7 bases, and 13 bases lay in between. For the CDR3, the DNA is TGTGCCAGCAGCCCCGGCAAGGGGGGTGAAAAACTGTTTTTT. It is translated as CASSPGKGGEKLFF.

The chain carries TRBV10-2 and TRBJ1-2; unclear D gene. Between the trimmed V and J ends, which lost 6 bases and 5 bases, there was a span of 10 bases. The CDR3 length is 12 residues. Germline V gene data show CDR1 as WSHSY and CDR2 as SAAADI. The CDR3 nucleotides are TGCGCCAGCAGCGACAATTCGTATGGCTACACCTTC. Protein product: CASSDNSYGYTF.

There are a few counts of this clone. This chain uses TRBV15 with TRBJ2-3; TRBD2 matches 9 bases. There are 13 residues in the CDR3. The J segment lost 3 bases and the V segment lost 7 bases, leaving 2 bases of the junction unmatched. Per the germline V gene, CDR1 is LNHNV and CDR2 is YYDKDF (reference sequence). This chain's CDR3 is CATMAGGTDTQYF. The CDR3 DNA sequence: TGTGCCACCATGGCGGGGGGGACAGATACGCAGTATTTT.

The J gene is TRBJ1-4, the V gene TRBV15; D is undetermined. V lost 0 bases to trimming and J lost 8 bases, with 13 bases between them. The CDR3 is 15 residues long. Germline CDR1 LNHNV, CDR2 YYDKDF (reference sequence). The CDR3 coding sequence is TGTGCCACCAGCAGAGATGTGGCCACGGGGGAAAAACTGTTTTTT. It specifies CATSRDVATGEKLFF. Filled out from reference TRBV15 and TRBJ1-4, the complete variable domain reads DAMVIQNPRYQVTQFGKPVTLSCSQTLNHNVMYWYQQKSSQAPKLLFHYYDKDFNNEADTPDNFQSRRPNTSFCFLDIRSPGLGDTAMYLCATSRDVATGEKLFFGSGTQLSVL.

The CDR3 sequence is CASETGNGNTIYF. The CDR3 DNA is TGTGCCAGCGAGACAGGGAACGGAAACACCATATATTTT. The genes are TRBV3-1 (or the pseudogene TRBV3-2) and TRBJ1-3, with TRBD1 matching 7 bases. Germline CDR1 and CDR2: LGHDT and YNNKEL (reference sequence). V gave up 8 bases and J gave up 4 bases; unmatched junction bases: 5. The CDR3 totals 13 residues.

V and J are TRBV3-1 (or the pseudogene TRBV3-2) and TRBJ2-2; no clear D. Trimming left V 1 base short and J 4 bases short, with 7 bases between. CDR3 length: 14 amino acids. Germline values: CDR1 LGHDT, CDR2 YNNKEL (reference sequence). CDR3 in DNA: TGTGCCAGCAGCCAAGGACACCTCACCGGGGAGCTGTTTTTT. This translates into CASSQGHLTGELFF.

Here the CDR3 reads CASGRFYGASGKGNRLSYEQYV. CDR3 nucleotide sequence: TGTGCCAGCGGGCGTTTTTATGGGGCTAGCGGCAAAGGAAATCGTCTCTCCTACGAGCAGTACGTC. This rearrangement joins TRBV27 to TRBJ2-7; 7 bases fit TRBD2. The CDR3 is 22 amino acids. CDR1 and CDR2 (germline): MNHEY, SMNVEV (reference sequence). Losses at the gene ends were 8 bases for V and 0 bases for J; bases not matched to a gene: 31.

The J gene is TRBJ2-3, the V gene TRBV12-3 or TRBV12-4; D is undetermined. The CDR3 is made up of 13 amino acids. V lost 1 base to trimming and J lost 2 bases, with 4 bases between them. The CDR3 coding sequence is TGTGCCAGCAGTTTAGGCACCACAGATACGCAGTATTTT. Residues: CASSLGTTDTQYF.